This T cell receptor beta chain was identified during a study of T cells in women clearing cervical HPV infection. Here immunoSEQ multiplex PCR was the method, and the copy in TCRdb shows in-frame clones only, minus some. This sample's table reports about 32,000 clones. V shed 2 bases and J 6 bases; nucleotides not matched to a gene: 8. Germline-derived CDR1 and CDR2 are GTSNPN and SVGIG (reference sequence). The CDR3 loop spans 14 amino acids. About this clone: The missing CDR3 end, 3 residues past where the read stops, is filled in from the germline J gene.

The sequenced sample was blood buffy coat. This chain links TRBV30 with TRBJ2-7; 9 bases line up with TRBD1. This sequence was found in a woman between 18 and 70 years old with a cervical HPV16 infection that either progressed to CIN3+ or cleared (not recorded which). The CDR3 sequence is CAWSYGQGHREQYF. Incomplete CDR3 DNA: TGTGCCTGGAGTTACGGACAGGGGCACCGCGAG.